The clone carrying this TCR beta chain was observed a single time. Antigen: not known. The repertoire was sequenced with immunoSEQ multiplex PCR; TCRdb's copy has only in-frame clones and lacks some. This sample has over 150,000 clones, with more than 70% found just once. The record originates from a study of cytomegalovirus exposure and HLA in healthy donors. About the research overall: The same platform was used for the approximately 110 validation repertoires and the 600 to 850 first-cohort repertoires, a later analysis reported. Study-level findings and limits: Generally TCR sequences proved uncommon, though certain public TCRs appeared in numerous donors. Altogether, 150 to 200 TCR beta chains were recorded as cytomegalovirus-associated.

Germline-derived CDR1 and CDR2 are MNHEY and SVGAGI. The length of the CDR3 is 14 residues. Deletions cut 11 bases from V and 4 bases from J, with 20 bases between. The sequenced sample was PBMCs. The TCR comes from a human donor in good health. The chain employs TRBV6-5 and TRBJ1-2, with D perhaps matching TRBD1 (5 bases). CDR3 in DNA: TGTGCCGGCATGCGGGGGTCAGGGATCTATGGCTACACCTTC. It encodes CAGMRGSGIYGYTF.